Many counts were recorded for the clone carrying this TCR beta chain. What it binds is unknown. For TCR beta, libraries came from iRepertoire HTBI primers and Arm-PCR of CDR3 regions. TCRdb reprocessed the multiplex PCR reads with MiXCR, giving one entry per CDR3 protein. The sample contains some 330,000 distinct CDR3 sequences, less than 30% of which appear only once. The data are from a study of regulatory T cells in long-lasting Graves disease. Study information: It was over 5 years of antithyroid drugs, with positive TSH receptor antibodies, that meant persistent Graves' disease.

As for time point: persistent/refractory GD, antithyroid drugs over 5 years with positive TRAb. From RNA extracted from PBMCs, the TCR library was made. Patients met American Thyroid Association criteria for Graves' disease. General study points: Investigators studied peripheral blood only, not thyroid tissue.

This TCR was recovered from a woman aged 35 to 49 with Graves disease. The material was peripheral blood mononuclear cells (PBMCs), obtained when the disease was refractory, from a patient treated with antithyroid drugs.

The CDR3 loop reads CASSYLRSRYKAEAFF. The CDR3 region has the DNA TGTGCCAGCAGTTACCTTAGGAGCCGATACAAGGCTGAAGCTTTCTTT. The chain recombines TRBV6-5 with TRBJ1-1; no clear D. Trimming took off 2 bases at V and 6 bases at J, with 19 bases between the two ends. CDR3 length equals 16 residues. Germline V lookup: CDR1 MNHEY, CDR2 SVGAGI.